What follows are 30 T cell receptor beta chains derived from one specimen sequenced in a study of control samples from healthy donors and cancer patients. Produced via immunoSEQ multiplex PCR; TCRdb's table is partial and in-frame only. This table has around 150,000 clones, approximately 96% appearing once. Material: blood. The receptors come from a woman aged 40 to 50 in good health.

This chain connects TRBV4-3 to TRBJ1-3; perhaps TRBD1 as D (6 bases). The germline CDR1 and CDR2 sequences are LGHNA and YSLEER. V gave up 4 bases and J gave up 4 bases, with 14 bases separating them. This CDR3 is built from 15 residues. The CDR3 spells CASSPQTGNGNTIYF. CDR3 bases: TGCGCCAGCAGCCCGCAAACAGGGAACGGAAACACCATATATTTT.

J is TRBJ2-6 and V is TRBV4-1; D unclear. Germline V gene data show CDR1 as MGHRA and CDR2 as YSYEKL. The ends were cut back, 1 base at V and 3 bases at J, with 4 bases in the middle. This CDR3 has 14 amino acids. CDR3 sequence reads: CASSQVGGANVLTF. The CDR3 nucleotides are TGCGCCAGCAGCCAAGTTGGTGGGGCCAACGTCCTGACTTTC.

The rearrangement uses TRBV7-9 and TRBJ2-2, with 11 bases lining up with TRBD2. CDR1 is SEHNR and CDR2 is FQNEAQ in the germline V gene (reference sequence). The V segment lost 10 bases and the J segment 6 bases; nucleotides outside the gene matches: 7. The CDR3 runs to 14 residues. CDR3 nucleotides: TGTGCCACCCGACTAGCGGGAAAAGCCGGGGAGCTGTTTTTT. The encoded protein is CATRLAGKAGELFF. Supplemented by reference TRBV7-9 and TRBJ2-2, the full variable domain reads DTGVSQNPRHKITKRGQNVTFRCDPISEHNRLYWYRQTLGQGPEFLTYFQNEAQLEKSRLLSDRFSAERPKGSFSTLEIQRTEQGDSAMYLCATRLAGKAGELFFGEGSRLTVL.

This chain links TRBV7-8 with TRBJ1-1; D gene ambiguous. The length of the CDR3 is 15 residues. The germline V and J ends were trimmed by 2 bases and 3 bases, with 13 bases remaining between them. Germline assignment: CDR1 SGHVS and CDR2 FQNEAQ. The CDR3 protein is CASSLSRASDTEAFF. For the CDR3, the DNA is TGTGCCAGCAGCTTATCAAGGGCGAGTGACACTGAAGCTTTCTTT.

The J gene is TRBJ1-6, the V gene TRBV6-5; 7 bases line up with TRBD1. CDR3 length equals 13 residues. Germline V gene data show CDR1 as MNHEY and CDR2 as SVGAGI. The junction had 3 bases not matched to a gene; V was cut back by 6 bases and J by 7 bases. The CDR3 DNA reads TGTGCCAGCAGAAGGACAGGCAATTCACCCCTCCACTTT. Amino acids: CASRRTGNSPLHF.

The chain links TRBV5-4 to TRBJ1-6; 8 bases align to TRBD1. V was clipped by 4 bases and J by 7 bases; unmatched bases: 10. Germline V gene lookup returns CDR1 SGHNT and CDR2 YYREEE (reference sequence). CDR3 size: 16 residues. The CDR3 loop reads CASSATGTGYNSPLHF. The CDR3 bases are TGTGCCAGCAGCGCTACCGGGACAGGATACAATTCACCCCTCCACTTT.

This chain uses TRBV7-2 with TRBJ1-1; the D gene is possibly TRBD1 (6 bases). Germline CDR1 and CDR2: SGHTA and FQGNSA. The CDR3 is 16 amino acids. V was pared by 5 bases and J by 2 bases, with 18 bases between. The CDR3 nucleotides read TGTGCCAGCAGCCCATGGGTCACAGGGCTTAACACTGAAGCTTTCTTT. This sequence encodes CASSPWVTGLNTEAFF.

The chain employs TRBV7-2 and TRBJ1-3; 8 bases are a match to TRBD1. Germline V gene sequence: CDR1 SGHTA, CDR2 FQGNSA. CDR3 size: 14 residues. V lost 5 bases and J lost 4; bases outside the gene matches: 4. The CDR3 reads CASSPWTGGNTIYF. CDR3 coding DNA: TGTGCCAGCAGCCCCTGGACAGGGGGAAACACCATATATTTT.

The chain joins TRBV10-3 to TRBJ1-2; D is ambiguous. This CDR3 spans 13 amino acids. Trimming pared 3 bases from V and 4 bases from J, leaving 9 bases between. Germline CDR1 and CDR2: ENHRY and SYGVKD. For the CDR3, the DNA is TGTGCCATCAGTGACTCCGCTTCCTATGGCTACACCTTC. Translating it yields CAISDSASYGYTF.

The chain links TRBV9 to TRBJ1-4, with 8 positions matching TRBD1. CDR3 size: 14 residues. V dropped 4 bases and J dropped 8; count of bases not matched to a gene: 7. Germline V gene sequence: CDR1 SGDLS, CDR2 YYNGEE. DNA for the CDR3: TGTGCCAGCAGCCGCCCAGGGGGCTCGGAAAAACTGTTTTTT. Encoded protein: CASSRPGGSEKLFF.

The rearrangement joins TRBV2 to TRBJ2-6; D assignment may be TRBD1 or TRBD2 (5 bases each). This CDR3 has 16 residues. V was trimmed by 7 bases and J by 0 bases, leaving 13 bases between them. In germline, CDR1 is SNHLY, CDR2 FYNNEI. Written as DNA, the CDR3 is TGTGCCAGCACCACATTGGGGGTCTCTGGGGCCAACGTCCTGACTTTC. It yields the protein CASTTLGVSGANVLTF.

The rearrangement joins TRBV14 to TRBJ2-3, with 9 nucleotides matching TRBD2. Germline V CDR1 and CDR2: SGHDN, FVKESK. The V gene end was trimmed by 4 bases and the J gene end by 11 bases; junction bases not matched to a gene: 10. CDR3 length equals 14 residues. The CDR3 sequence: CASSPHTGLAQQYF. The CDR3 DNA sequence: TGTGCCAGCAGCCCCCACACCGGACTAGCGCAGCAGTATTTT.

This chain joins TRBV7-9 and TRBJ2-1, with 9 bases fitting TRBD2. The CDR3 loop spans 17 amino acids. The germline V gene encodes CDR1 SEHNR and CDR2 FQNEAQ (reference sequence). V lost 3 bases, J lost 5 bases, and 11 bases stayed unmatched. The CDR3 nucleotides read TGTGCCAGCAGCTTCGGGACTAGCTTAGGGGGGGACAATGAGCAGTTCTTC. Translated, it gives CASSFGTSLGGDNEQFF. Full variable domain (remainder filled in from reference TRBV7-9 and TRBJ2-1): DTGVSQNPRHKITKRGQNVTFRCDPISEHNRLYWYRQTLGQGPEFLTYFQNEAQLEKSRLLSDRFSAERPKGSFSTLEIQRTEQGDSAMYLCASSFGTSLGGDNEQFFGPGTRLTVL.

This clone was picked up one time. The chain has TRBV2 and TRBJ2-5; D call uncertain. Trimming left V 6 bases short and J 4 bases short, with 6 bases between. The CDR3 runs to 11 residues. CDR1 and CDR2 from the germline V gene are SNHLY and FYNNEI. The CDR3 sequence is CASSPGETQYF. The CDR3 DNA sequence: TGTGCCAGCAGCCCTGGAGAGACCCAGTACTTC.

The CDR3 sequence: CASSQDVLLAVHEQYF. The DNA of the CDR3 is TGCGCCAGCAGCCAAGATGTTTTACTAGCGGTCCACGAGCAGTACTTC. The V gene is TRBV4-3, the J gene TRBJ2-7; TRBD2 matches at 8 bases. This CDR3 is built from 16 residues. CDR1 is LGHNA, CDR2 YSLEER, per germline. V lost 0 bases to trimming and J lost 5 bases; unmatched junction nucleotides: 9.

The gene calls are TRBV9 and TRBJ1-1; D is uncertain. V was cut by 3 bases and J by 0 bases, with 12 bases left in between. This CDR3 spans 15 amino acids. CDR1 is SGDLS and CDR2 is YYNGEE in the germline V gene. The CDR3: CASSARSGMNTEAFF. In DNA form, the CDR3 reads TGTGCCAGCAGCGCCCGGAGTGGGATGAACACTGAAGCTTTCTTT.

The CDR3 reads CASTFDRLNTEAFF. The CDR3 DNA sequence: TGTGCCAGCACCTTTGACAGGCTGAACACTGAAGCTTTCTTT. V and J are TRBV6-6 and TRBJ1-1, with D possibly TRBD1 on 6 matching bases. Germline V lookup: CDR1 MNHNY, CDR2 SVGAGI (reference sequence). Trimming stripped 7 bases from V and 0 bases from J, with 12 bases between. This CDR3 contains 14 residues.

The V gene is TRBV25-1, the J gene TRBJ2-1; TRBD1 agrees at 12 bases. The CDR3 length is 16 residues. The trim removed 5 bases at V and 9 bases at J, leaving 11 bases unmatched. The germline V gene encodes CDR1 MGHDK and CDR2 SYGVNS. The CDR3: CASSPSPGTGGSEQFF. CDR3 sequence (DNA): TGTGCCAGCAGTCCCTCGCCCGGGACAGGGGGCAGTGAGCAGTTCTTC.

V gene TRBV19 combines with J gene TRBJ1-1, with D possibly being TRBD1 (5 bases). Trimming pared 5 bases from V and 11 bases from J, leaving 21 bases between. Germline assignment: CDR1 LNHDA and CDR2 SQIVND (reference sequence). This CDR3 is built from 14 residues. DNA for the CDR3: TGTGCCAGTAGTGAGTCGGTTAACGCAGGGAAGGCTTTCTTT. It encodes CASSESVNAGKAFF.

The chain combines TRBV2 with TRBJ2-5; D call uncertain. V gave up 6 bases and J gave up 3 bases, with 5 bases separating them. The CDR3 sequence is 11 residues long. Germline assignment: CDR1 SNHLY and CDR2 FYNNEI. In DNA form, the CDR3 reads TGTGCCAGCAGCGCGGAAGAGACCCAGTACTTC. It encodes CASSAEETQYF.

This chain joins TRBV7-7 and TRBJ2-2, with 12 bases matching TRBD2. J lost 10 bases, V lost 5 bases, and 5 bases had no gene match. Germline CDR1 is SSHAT and CDR2 is FNYEAQ (reference sequence). This CDR3 has 14 residues. The CDR3 loop reads CASSTGLAGLELFF. In DNA form, the CDR3 reads TGTGCCAGCAGCACAGGACTAGCGGGGCTGGAGCTGTTTTTT.

V gene TRBV2 combines with J gene TRBJ1-4; no firm D call. Trimming took 4 bases from V and 1 from J, leaving 13 bases between them. Germline V gene sequence: CDR1 SNHLY, CDR2 FYNNEI. This CDR3 has 16 amino acids. CDR3 residues: CASSGPRSETNEKLFF. Here the CDR3 DNA reads TGTGCCAGCAGTGGCCCCCGGAGCGAAACTAATGAAAAACTGTTTTTT.

The genes are TRBV5-4 and TRBJ2-4, with a weak D call TRBD2 (6 bases). The CDR3 has 15 amino acids. The V gene lost 0 bases and the J gene lost 5 bases, with 12 bases spanning the gap. Germline CDR1 is SGHNT and CDR2 is YYREEE (reference sequence). Here the CDR3 reads CASSLDSGRQNIQYF. The CDR3 nucleotides are TGTGCCAGCAGCTTGGATTCAGGGAGGCAAAACATTCAGTACTTC.

CDR3 amino acids: CASSQDPPTSNEKLFF. The CDR3 bases are TGCGCCAGCAGCCAAGATCCGCCGACTTCTAATGAAAAACTGTTTTTT. This chain links TRBV4-3 with TRBJ1-4; D gene uncertain. Germline values: CDR1 LGHNA, CDR2 YSLEER. The CDR3 is 16 residues long. Trimming removed 0 bases at V and 3 bases at J, with 11 bases between.

The chain has TRBV29-1 and TRBJ1-4; D is possibly TRBD1 (5 bases). CDR1 is SQVTM, CDR2 ANQGSEA, per germline. There are 11 residues in the CDR3. In nucleotides, the CDR3 is TGCAGTGGGGAAGCAGGGGAAAAACTGTTTTTT. This sequence encodes CSGEAGEKLFF.

The rearrangement links TRBV6-2 or TRBV6-3 to TRBJ1-1; D not certain. Deletions cut 5 bases from V and 1 base from J, with 11 bases between. Germline loops: CDR1 MNHEY, CDR2 SVGEGT. The CDR3 loop spans 14 amino acids. The CDR3 DNA reads TGTGCCAGCAGTGACTTGGGCCGGAACACTGAAGCTTTCTTT. Translation gives CASSDLGRNTEAFF.

V gene TRBV7-2 combines with J gene TRBJ1-1; 8 bases map to TRBD1. Losses at the gene ends were 1 base for V and 1 base for J; bases not matched to a gene: 2. The CDR3 sequence is 15 residues long. Germline V CDR1 and CDR2: SGHTA, FQGNSA. CDR3 residues: CASSLVGQGNTEAFF. The CDR3 DNA follows: TGTGCCAGCAGCTTAGTAGGACAGGGGAACACTGAAGCTTTCTTT.

To note about this clone: Germline and junction disagree at one end, which may indicate a read error. CDR3 sequence: CASSVAGGVPF. CDR3 DNA: TGTGCCAGCAGTGTGGCAGGGGGCGTCCCCTTC. The J gene is TRBJ1-2, the V gene TRBV2; 8 nucleotides match TRBD1. CDR1 and CDR2 from the germline V gene are SNHLY and FYNNEI. CDR3 length equals 11 residues.

The V gene is TRBV27, the J gene TRBJ1-1; 10 bases fit TRBD1. The ends lost 6 bases at V and 11 bases at J; junction bases unmatched: 6. The CDR3 is 12 residues long. From germline, CDR1 is MNHEY and CDR2 SMNVEV (reference sequence). The CDR3, as DNA: TGTGCCAGCAGACAACAGGGACAGGGGGCTTTCTTT. It specifies CASRQQGQGAFF.

The J gene is TRBJ1-3, the V gene TRBV13; D ambiguous. This CDR3 contains 14 residues. The V gene lost 3 bases and the J gene lost 2 bases, with 8 bases spanning the gap. CDR1 and CDR2 (germline): PRHDT, FYEKMQ (reference sequence). The CDR3 here is CASSFPLTGNTIYF. The CDR3 bases are TGTGCCAGCAGCTTCCCCCTTACTGGAAACACCATATATTTT.